This entry concerns a single T cell receptor beta chain. Its specific antigen is unknown. Since no conserved phenylalanine or tryptophan closes the CDR3, a read error is the likely cause. Because the CDR3's place on the DNA is in doubt, the DNA is left out and the CDR3 is given as listed by TCRdb. For repertoire sequencing, the TCR beta CDR3 regions were amplified from RNA transcripts. HTBI primers and the Qiagen OneStep RT-PCR kit were used in a first-round RT-PCR, which was followed by a second-round multiplex PCR, size selection and purification. Libraries were sequenced on an Illumina HiSeq2000 using paired-end 100 bp reads. For the original study's pipeline: SOAPnuke was used for read processing, and reads with adapters, uncalled bases, a mean Phred below 15, or no exact constant-primer or identifier match were discarded. High-quality paired reads were merged with COPE v1.2.5. Each unique nucleotide sequence was treated as a clonotype, and MiTCR v1.1 was used to align the clonotypes to the IMGT TRB V, D and J references. Only V-J combinations with frequency above 0.0001 were analysed, covering about 99% of repertoires. For each V-J combination, a TCR clonal expansion and chaos score was defined as F50 clonal expansion divided by the chaos observed in the TCRdist matrix. Features were reduced by Welch's t-statistics and random forest to around 13 V-J combinations, which fed a naive Bayes classifier. The similarity between thyroid and blood repertoires was quantified using the Morisita-Horn index. The public reads were reprocessed in TCRdb via fastp at Q25 and MiXCR, keeping in-frame beta chains. Rows with one shared CDR3 protein collapse into an entry with the most common genes and DNA. The V and J calls and clone size come from TCRdb's table, not from the authors' own analysis. The sample table holds 650,000 to 900,000 distinct CDR3 sequences, of which 40% were seen once. Roughly 45% of the sample is in the top ten clones.

The CDR3 has 10 amino acids, counting both end residues. The CDR1 and CDR2 encoded by the germline V gene are SNHLY and FYNNEI. This sample is drawn from a study of Graves' ophthalmopathy and Graves' hyperthyroidism (dated by TCRdb to 2016 to 2019). Study-level background: Peripheral blood samples were taken at the time of initial diagnosis, before any treatment was given. In total, 135 blood samples were TCR-sequenced: roughly 45 ophthalmopathy, over 70 hyperthyroidism and about 17 hyperthyroidism-to-ophthalmopathy patients. To explore V-J signatures that separate ophthalmopathy from hyperthyroidism, a discovery set of 95 to 100 patients was enrolled, consisting of about 45 with ophthalmopathy and some 59 with stable hyperthyroidism. In roughly six hyperthyroidism patients, the T-cell repertoires found in thyroid tissue were compared with those found in blood. To tell Graves' ophthalmopathy apart from Graves' hyperthyroidism, and to predict which patients would progress to ophthalmopathy, the study relied on TCR beta repertoire signatures. An independent validation cohort was composed of around 19 hyperthyroidism patients and around 16 patients who later progressed from hyperthyroidism to ophthalmopathy. Following sample collection, hyperthyroidism patients were given methimazole at a starting dose of 30 mg daily, and ophthalmopathy patients were given high-dose intravenous methylprednisolone. The study at large found these results: Sample size was not predetermined statistically, and investigators were not blinded to group allocation. In validation, the model predicted ophthalmopathy progression with about 71% sensitivity and roughly 72% specificity; 12 predicted patients were CT-confirmed with GO in a median of about 7.1 months. Most expanded thyroid clonotypes with a frequency above 0.001 also appeared in blood, which suggests that blood repertoires may reflect the immune response in the thyroid. The 13-signature model separated ophthalmopathy from stable hyperthyroidism with roughly 90% sensitivity and almost 84% specificity in cross-validation, and 80%/75% in the test set.

Ophthalmopathy patients were characterized by moderately to severely active disease, a Clinical Activity Score of at least 3, a NOSPECS grade of at least 4, and a disease duration under 3 months. Patients were excluded if they had other autoimmune diseases, uncontrolled infections, pregnancy or lactation. Clinical symptoms, serum thyroxine, TRAb, thyroid ultrasound and orbital computed tomography were used for diagnosis. Using Ficoll-Paque density gradient centrifugation, PBMCs were isolated from over 8.5 ml of fresh peripheral blood. Trizol reagent was used to extract the total RNA, and its quality was then checked on an Agilent 2100 Bioanalyzer.

The sequence joins TRBV2 to TRBJ1-1. The source of this sequence is an adult man with Graves' ophthalmopathy. The sequencing input was peripheral blood. The CDR3 is CASSGVGRPY.